Listed below are T cell receptor beta chains from one sample, sequenced in a study of early T cells in non-severe SARS-CoV-2 infection. One entry per CDR3 protein results from TCRdb running MiXCR on the 5' RACE reads. The sample shows 81,000 or so distinct CDR3 sequences, about 12% of them seen only once. Specimen: whole blood. The receptor set was obtained from an adult who was a healthcare worker with PCR-confirmed SARS-CoV-2 infection or an uninfected control (not recorded which). The CDR3 runs from the conserved cysteine through the conserved F or W. The order of the fields is clone size, J gene, V gene, D gene, CDR3 protein, CDR3 DNA. The D gene is left open where the match is weak. Expanded clones are given a class, and other clones once, few, many or no size at all.

>.|TRBJ2-7|TRBV4-1|TRBD1
CASSQAHGQAIYEQYF
TGCGCCAGCAGTCAAGCCCACGGACAGGCAATCTACGAGCAGTACTTC
>many|TRBJ1-2|TRBV11-2|.
CASSFEFFRGYTF
TGTGCCAGCAGCTTCGAGTTTTTCAGGGGCTACACCTTC
>few|TRBJ1-4|TRBV5-1|.
CASSLSQSALEEKLFF
TGCGCCAGCAGCTTATCGCAATCCGCCCTCGAGGAAAAACTGTTTTTT
>.|TRBJ2-1|TRBV5-1|TRBD1
CASSLGGGAYNEQFF
TGCGCCAGCAGCTTGGGAGGGGGCGCCTACAATGAGCAGTTCTTC
>.|TRBJ2-2|TRBV6-6|.
CASRPSDGSNTGELFF
TGTGCCAGCAGGCCTTCTGACGGGAGTAACACCGGGGAGCTGTTTTTT
>once|TRBJ1-1|TRBV3-1|.
CASSLLPQDTEAFF
TGTGCCAGCAGCCTTTTGCCCCAGGACACTGAAGCTTTCTTT
>.|TRBJ1-5|TRBV7-2|.
CASSPLGGGNQPQHF
TGTGCCAGCAGCCCTTTAGGTGGGGGCAATCAGCCCCAGCATTTT
>few|TRBJ2-5|TRBV5-1|.
CASSRGPRAQETQYF
TGCGCCAGCAGCCGGGGGCCCAGGGCTCAAGAGACCCAGTACTTC
>many|TRBJ1-2|TRBV7-9|TRBD1
CASSYRTGGINYGYTF
TGTGCCAGCAGCTACAGGACAGGGGGAATTAACTATGGCTACACCTTC
>few|TRBJ2-1|TRBV11-2|TRBD2
CASSRGLAGGLTRVQFF
TGTGCCAGCAGCCGCGGACTAGCGGGAGGGCTGACCCGGGTACAGTTCTTC
>.|TRBJ2-1|TRBV7-9|TRBD1
CASSLVSGGVEQFF
TGTGCCAGCAGCTTAGTATCAGGGGGCGTCGAGCAGTTCTTC
>few|TRBJ1-6|TRBV20-1|.
CSASPYRSDYNSPLHF
TGCAGTGCTAGCCCTTACAGGTCCGACTATAATTCACCCCTCCACTTT
>.|TRBJ2-1|TRBV19|TRBD2
CASSPRERGSSYNEQFF
TGTGCCAGTAGCCCCCGTGAGCGGGGGAGCTCCTACAATGAGCAGTTCTTC
>many|TRBJ1-2|TRBV3-1|.
CASSQDTRGYTF
TGTGCCAGCAGCCAAGATACCCGCGGCTACACCTTC
>few|TRBJ2-1|TRBV11-2|TRBD2
CASSLAGGPDEQFF
TGTGCCAGCAGCTTGGCGGGAGGGCCCGATGAGCAGTTCTTC
>.|TRBJ1-1|TRBV7-3|.
CASSSDRDSEAFF
TGTGCCAGCAGCTCCGACAGAGATTCTGAAGCTTTCTTT
>.|TRBJ2-5|TRBV24-1|.
CATSIGGWQETQYF
TGTGCCACCTCCATAGGGGGGTGGCAAGAGACCCAGTACTTC
>few|TRBJ2-7|TRBV5-1|.
CASSLALTDEQYF
TGCGCCAGCAGCTTGGCCTTAACCGACGAGCAGTACTTC
>many|TRBJ2-1|TRBV20-1|.
CSARWSGRGDEQFF
TGCAGTGCTAGATGGTCCGGGAGAGGCGATGAGCAGTTCTTC
>many|TRBJ2-7|TRBV9|TRBD1
CASSETGSSYEQYF
TGTGCCAGCAGCGAGACAGGGAGCTCCTACGAGCAGTACTTC
>.|TRBJ2-6|TRBV11-2|.
CASSLITGTRGANVLTF
TGTGCCAGCAGCTTGATAACCGGGACTCGTGGGGCCAACGTCCTGACTTTC
>many|TRBJ2-1|TRBV9|TRBD2
CASSPEGGRALGEQFF
TGTGCCAGCAGCCCAGAAGGTGGGAGGGCCCTGGGTGAGCAGTTCTTC
>.|TRBJ2-7|TRBV28|.
CASSYGGYEQYF
TGCGCCAGCAGTTACGGCGGTTACGAGCAGTACTTC
>many|TRBJ2-3|TRBV6-6|TRBD2
CASSGDTSGRVDTQYF
TGTGCCAGCAGTGGAGATACTAGCGGGAGGGTCGATACGCAGTATTTT
>few|TRBJ2-5|TRBV28|TRBD1
CASSLFLGQGFQQETQYF
TGTGCCAGCAGTTTATTTCTGGGACAGGGCTTTCAGCAAGAGACCCAGTACTTC
>few|TRBJ2-6|TRBV7-6|.
CASSHDLSGANVLTF
TGTGCCAGCAGCCATGATCTCTCTGGGGCCAACGTCCTGACTTTC
>medium-sized|TRBJ2-3|TRBV7-8|.
CASSSSGSTDTQYF
TGTGCCAGCAGCTCCAGCGGGAGCACAGATACGCAGTATTTT
>many|TRBJ2-3|TRBV7-6|TRBD2
CASSLRREGLGTDTQYF
TGTGCCAGCAGCTTAAGGCGGGAGGGCCTGGGCACAGATACGCAGTATTTT
>.|TRBJ2-7|TRBV28|.
CASSLVPYEQYF
TGTGCCAGCAGTTTGGTTCCCTACGAGCAGTACTTC
>many|TRBJ1-1|TRBV13|.
CASSPRDGNTEAFF
TGTGCCAGCAGCCCACGGGACGGGAACACTGAAGCTTTCTTT
>few|TRBJ2-7|TRBV11-2|TRBD2
CASSLSRGEDYEQYF
TGTGCCAGCAGCTTAAGTCGGGGGGAGGACTACGAGCAGTACTTC
>few|TRBJ2-3|TRBV29-1|TRBD1
CSVSGGASDTQYF
TGCAGCGTTTCAGGGGGCGCATCAGATACGCAGTATTTT
>.|TRBJ2-7|TRBV25-1|TRBD1
CASSPSGTGGPYEQYF
TGTGCCAGCAGCCCATCCGGGACAGGAGGCCCCTACGAGCAGTACTTC
>few|TRBJ1-2|TRBV25-1|.
CASSTLAPPYGYTF
TGTGCCAGCAGCACCTTGGCCCCGCCCTATGGCTACACCTTC
>few|TRBJ1-1|TRBV5-1|TRBD1
CASSYGTGKENFF
TGCGCCAGCAGCTACGGGACAGGGAAGGAAAATTTCTTT
>many|TRBJ2-4|TRBV29-1|.
CSVEGGALTKNIQYF
TGCAGCGTTGAAGGGGGAGCCCTAACCAAAAACATTCAGTACTTC
>many|TRBJ1-1|TRBV7-9|.
CASSLTAPFLEAFF
TGTGCCAGCAGCTTAACCGCCCCATTCCTCGAAGCTTTCTTT
>few|TRBJ2-2|TRBV6-6|.
CASRGGFQGGELFF
TGTGCCAGCAGAGGGGGTTTCCAGGGCGGGGAGCTGTTTTTT
>.|TRBJ2-2|TRBV20-1|TRBD1
CSARRDRDTGELFF
TGCAGTGCTAGAAGGGACAGGGACACCGGGGAGCTGTTTTTT
>few|TRBJ2-2|TRBV7-8|TRBD2
CASSRDLPGLAAGELFF
TGTGCCAGCAGTCGCGACCTCCCGGGACTAGCGGCCGGGGAGCTGTTTTTT
>.|TRBJ2-2|TRBV2|.
CASNLPGRTGELFF
TGTGCCAGCAACCTCCCAGGGAGAACCGGGGAGCTGTTTTTT
>many|TRBJ2-7|TRBV5-1|TRBD1
CASCSRDRGYEQYF
TGCGCCAGCTGCTCCCGTGACAGGGGCTACGAGCAGTACTTC